This record looks at one T cell receptor (beta chain) sequence and its context. The germline gives CDR1 KGHSH, CDR2 LQKENI. V was shortened by 0 bases and J by 4 bases, with 13 bases between the two germline ends. CDR3 size: 15 residues. The entry originates in a study of beta chain features in type 1 diabetes. Study-wide background: No age, gender or cell yield differences were seen between patients and healthy donors.

What was sequenced were expressed TCRB transcripts, since all of the isolated RNA had been reverse transcribed. The data were produced by immunoSEQ multiplex PCR, yet TCRdb's version contains in-frame clones alone and is incomplete. The table lists around 240,000 clones, 9% to 10% of them singletons. Source material: naive CD4+ T cells from blood. This TCR came from a woman under 30 in good health. This chain connects TRBV18 to TRBJ2-7; maybe TRBD1 (6 bases). This CDR3 is CASSPPSQGRYEQYF. CDR3 DNA: TGTGCCAGCTCACCACCCTCCCAGGGGAGATACGAGCAGTACTTC.